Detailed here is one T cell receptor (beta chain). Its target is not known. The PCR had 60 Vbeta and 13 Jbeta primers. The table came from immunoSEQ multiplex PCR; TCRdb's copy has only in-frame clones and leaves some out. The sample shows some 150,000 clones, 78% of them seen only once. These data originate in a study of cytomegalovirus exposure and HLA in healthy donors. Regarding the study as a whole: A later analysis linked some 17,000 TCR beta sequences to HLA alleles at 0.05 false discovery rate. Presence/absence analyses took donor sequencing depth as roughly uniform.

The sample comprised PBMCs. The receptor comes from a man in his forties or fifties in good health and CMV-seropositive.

The CDR3, as DNA: TGTGCCAGCAGCTTAGGGCTAGCGACCAACAATGAGCAGTTCTTC. Translating gives CASSLGLATNNEQFF. The J gene is TRBJ2-1, the V gene TRBV11-3, with D perhaps TRBD2 (6 bases). The CDR3 covers 15 residues. Trimming shortened V by 1 base and J by 5 bases, and 12 bases separated the two germline ends. From germline, CDR1 is SGHNT and CDR2 YENEEA.